A single sample is the source of the 6 T cell receptor beta chains below, sequenced in a study of T cells after posttransplantation cyclophosphamide. TCRdb keeps only in-frame clones here, not all; method: immunoSEQ multiplex PCR. This table holds thousands of clones, 82% found once. Cyclophosphamide on days +3 and +4 followed busulfan-fludarabine conditioning and a marrow graft. This specimen was CD4+ T cells sorted from blood, taken approximately 1,100 days after allogeneic stem cell transplant with posttransplant cyclophosphamide. All receptors come from a female patient in her 40s who received an allogeneic stem cell transplant from a related donor, was CMV-positive, and had no GVHD. The T cells may partly be graft donor cells.

The V call is TRBV7-9, the J call TRBJ2-2, with TRBD1 identical over 9 bases. Per the germline V gene, CDR1 is SEHNR and CDR2 is FQNEAQ (reference sequence). Trimming at V came to 5 bases and at J to 3 bases, leaving 7 bases not matched to a gene. This CDR3 comprises 16 residues. The CDR3 protein is CASSPRWDRDTGELFF. The CDR3, as DNA: TGTGCCAGCAGCCCAAGGTGGGACAGGGACACCGGGGAGCTGTTTTTT. Using reference TRBV7-9 and TRBJ2-2 for the parts outside the CDR3, the full variable domain is DTGVSQNPRHKITKRGQNVTFRCDPISEHNRLYWYRQTLGQGPEFLTYFQNEAQLEKSRLLSDRFSAERPKGSFSTLEIQRTEQGDSAMYLCASSPRWDRDTGELFFGEGSRLTVL.

V gene TRBV7-2 combines with J gene TRBJ1-5; possible D gene TRBD1, 5 bases. V lost 5 bases, J lost 0 bases, and 11 bases lay in between. From germline, CDR1 is SGHTA and CDR2 FQGNSA. This CDR3 is built from 15 residues. DNA for the CDR3: TGTGCCAGCAGCATGGGACTGAATAGCAATCAGCCCCAGCATTTT. Translated: CASSMGLNSNQPQHF.

The J gene is TRBJ2-1, the V gene TRBV6-1; D uncertain. Germline CDR1 and CDR2: MNHNS and SASEGT. The CDR3 covers 12 residues. The V end lost 6 bases, the J end lost 7 bases, and 10 bases lay between the germline ends. The CDR3 coding sequence is TGTGCCAGCAGCGTACAGTGGAATGAGCAGTTCTTC. Translation gives CASSVQWNEQFF.

The V gene is TRBV4-3, the J gene TRBJ2-7; TRBD1 aligns across 10 bases. There are 19 residues in the CDR3. Losses at the gene ends were 0 bases for V and 0 bases for J; bases not matched to a gene: 11. The V gene's germline CDR1 is LGHNA and CDR2 YSLEER. The CDR3 bases are TGCGCCAGCAGCCAAGATCTAATTTCCGGGACAGGGGCCTCCTACGAGCAGTACTTC. Its protein product is CASSQDLISGTGASYEQYF.

There are a few counts of this clone. The chain uses TRBV6-1 and TRBJ1-4, with D uncertain. CDR1 and CDR2 (germline): MNHNS, SASEGT. The CDR3 is 13 residues long. Trimming cost V 2 bases and J 8 bases, with 9 bases left between them. The CDR3 loop reads CASSEKLWEKLFF. The CDR3 nucleotides are TGTGCCAGCAGTGAAAAGCTTTGGGAAAAACTGTTTTTT.

The count of this clone is one. V usage is TRBV14 and J usage is TRBJ2-2, with 13 bases lining up with TRBD2. The CDR3 spans 16 residues. The germline V gene encodes CDR1 SGHDN and CDR2 FVKESK. The junction had 2 bases not matched to a gene; V was cut back by 4 bases and J by 3 bases. The CDR3 is CASSPGLAGYTGELFF. The CDR3 DNA follows: TGTGCCAGCAGCCCGGGACTAGCGGGGTACACCGGGGAGCTGTTTTTT. Full variable domain (rest looked up from reference TRBV14 and TRBJ2-2): EAGVTQFPSHSVIEKGQTVTLRCDPISGHDNLYWYRRVMGKEIKFLLHFVKESKQDESGMPNNRFLAERTGGTYSTLKVQPAELEDSGVYFCASSPGLAGYTGELFFGEGSRLTVL.